The subject of this entry is one TCR beta chain. The data derive from a study of blood T cell repertoires in COVID-19. Overall study: Specimens from acute and convalescent COVID-19 originated in the United States, Italy and Spain. From T cells, B-cell-depleted T cells, or PBMCs came the material, which was cDNA or gDNA.

Authors' methods: Estimates of nucleated cell counts were drawn from the amplification of reference gene primers. The assay was immunoSEQ multiplex PCR, and TCRdb's table has in-frame clones only and misses some. The DNA gave D and trimming, while V, J and clone size come from that table. This sample has about 81,000 clones, with approximately 78% found just once. The V segment lost 3 bases and the J segment 7 bases; nucleotides outside the gene matches: 5. CDR1 KGHSH and CDR2 LQKENI come from the germline V gene. The CDR3 covers 15 residues. The TCR comes from a man aged 55 to 70 with acute or convalescent COVID-19. Material for sequencing was peripheral blood. The rearrangement uses TRBV18 and TRBJ1-4; 10 bases fit TRBD1. The DNA for the CDR3 is TGTGCCAGCTCACCCGGGACAGGGGCAGTTGAAAAACTGTTTTTT. It encodes CASSPGTGAVEKLFF. Full variable domain (remainder filled in from reference TRBV18 and TRBJ1-4): NAGVMQNPRHLVRRRGQEARLRCSPMKGHSHVYWYRQLPEEGLKFMVYLQKENIIDESGMPKERFSAEFPKEGPSILRIQQVVRGDSAAYFCASSPGTGAVEKLFFGSGTQLSVL.